This T cell receptor (beta chain) is drawn from a study of T cells in localized non-small cell lung cancer (TCRdb year 2020). In the study overall: The study examined T cell repertoires in a few hundred patients with early-stage NSCLC and compared tumors with uninvolved tumor-adjacent lungs. NSCLC patients had a mean age of around 66 years, and about 140 were male and 107 female. The cohort was made up of hundreds of treatment-naive NSCLC patients whose localized lung tumors had been resected. Points the paper makes about the study in general: A median of 57 of the top 100 tumor clones were detected in paired uninvolved adjacent lung, and 28 of these tumor clones were also found among the top 100 clones of the paired uninvolved adjacent lung. The highest T cell clonality was observed in uninvolved tumor-adjacent lung, where clonality exceeded that of tumor, suggesting that antigenic responses were more focused in uninvolved tumor-adjacent lung. Longer overall survival was associated with higher blood T cell density, whereas shorter survival was associated with higher adjacent-lung clonality. Because the study design was exploratory, TCR variables were selected using unadjusted p-values without false-discovery rate correction. Because multi-region tumor sequencing was not done, intratumor heterogeneity could not be ruled out.

TCR beta CDR3 regions were sequenced from DNA using the immunoSEQ Assay. On the study's bioinformatics: To compute T cell density, TCR beta template counts were normalized to usable DNA, which was estimated by amplifying housekeeping genes. Richness was estimated using the preseqR package, with extrapolation to 400,000 templates for PBMC samples and to 120,000 templates for tissue samples. Clonality was defined as one minus Pielou's evenness. Differential abundance testing on productive amino-acid clonotypes, with a minimum total count of 5 and an alpha of 0.1, was used to identify tissue-enriched TCRs. The Jaccard Index and the Morisita Overlap Index were used to quantify repertoire overlap between compartments. GLIPH grouped TCR beta CDR3s together with public tetramer-defined viral CDR3s, and a viral motif had to include at least three viral sequences and show V-gene enrichment. The table comes from immuneACCESS by way of TCRdb, which keeps in-frame sequences with V and J called. Part of the clones is missing from these tables; in studies checked, under half for an unresolved V gene and the rest for unknown reasons. V, J and clone size derive from that table, while D and trimming were established from the DNA sequence. In all, the sample holds 20,000 to 30,000 clones, and approximately 90% of those were seen once. Around 15% of the sample belongs to the ten largest clones.

Counted from cysteine to phenylalanine, this CDR3 has 13 amino acids. Only the CDR3 DNA is retained, 39 bases long and in frame from the first base. Trimming at the junction amounts to 2 bases on V and 4 bases on J, and the germline ends lie 9 bases apart. CDR1 and CDR2 (GTSNPN, SVGIG) derive from the germline V gene (reference sequence). Details on this clone: What this receptor recognizes is not known. Base qualities are not recorded, but no much larger clone differs from it by a single base.

At diagnosis, tumor, uninvolved tumor-adjacent lung and peripheral blood were collected and then preserved as a mix of FFPE and fresh-frozen material. For TCR repertoire profiling, blood samples were analyzed in the form of peripheral blood mononuclear cells. The receptor was isolated from a female donor of 60 years or more with stage II squamous cell lung carcinoma. The source was peripheral blood, collected before any cancer treatment. The V and J segments used are TRBV30 and TRBJ1-5, with a weak D call of TRBD1 (5 bases match). The nucleotide sequence reads TGTGCCTGGAGTCTGACAGAGAATCAGCCCCAGCATTTT. It is translated as CAWSLTENQPQHF.